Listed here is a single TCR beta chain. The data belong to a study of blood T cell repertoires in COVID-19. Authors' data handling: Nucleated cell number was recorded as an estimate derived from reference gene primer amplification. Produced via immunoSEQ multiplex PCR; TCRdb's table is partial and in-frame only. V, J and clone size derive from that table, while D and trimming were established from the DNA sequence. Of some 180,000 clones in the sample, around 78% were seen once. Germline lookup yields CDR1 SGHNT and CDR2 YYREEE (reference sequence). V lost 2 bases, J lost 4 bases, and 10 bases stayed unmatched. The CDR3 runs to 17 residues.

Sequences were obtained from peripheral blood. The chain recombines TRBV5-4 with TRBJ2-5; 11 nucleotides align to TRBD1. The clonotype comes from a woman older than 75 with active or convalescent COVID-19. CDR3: CASSFGFFGTGGETQYF. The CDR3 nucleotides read TGTGCCAGCAGCTTTGGGTTTTTTGGGACAGGGGGAGAGACCCAGTACTTC.